One and the same sample provided the 16 T cell receptor beta chains below, sequenced in a study of cytomegalovirus exposure and HLA in healthy donors. The PCR used 60 Vbeta and 13 Jbeta primers. This table comes from immunoSEQ multiplex PCR, and its TCRdb copy is limited to in-frame clones, with some not included. Seen here are about 190,000 clones, approximately 81% observed once, and the top ten hold approximately 2%. The material sequenced was PBMCs. The receptors were sampled from a woman younger than 30 in good health and CMV-seropositive.

This clone was recorded only once. The genes are TRBV7-3 and TRBJ1-1; no clear D gene. The CDR3 covers 13 residues. V was shortened by 6 bases and J by 2 bases, with 10 bases between the two germline ends. Germline V lookup: CDR1 SGHTA, CDR2 FQGTGA. The CDR3 is CASSYSSNTEAFF. The CDR3 DNA reads TGTGCCAGCAGTTACTCTAGCAACACTGAAGCTTTCTTT.

This clone was observed a few times. The chain combines TRBV4-1 with TRBJ1-3; TRBD1 matches 7 bases. This CDR3 has 16 residues. Germline CDR1 is MGHRA and CDR2 is YSYEKL. V lost 4 bases and J lost 0; bases outside the gene matches: 6. CDR3 sequence reads: CASSPRRGRSGNTIYF. The CDR3 DNA reads TGCGCCAGCAGCCCCAGAAGGGGGCGCTCTGGAAACACCATATATTTT.

The chain employs TRBV19 and TRBJ1-5; the D gene is possibly TRBD1 (5 bases). V gave up 8 bases and J gave up 0 bases, with 14 bases separating them. The CDR3 has 15 amino acids. The V gene's germline CDR1 is LNHDA and CDR2 SQIVND (reference sequence). CDR3 nucleotides: TGTGCCAGTGGGCCGGGGGTATATAGCAATCAGCCCCAGCATTTT. It is translated as CASGPGVYSNQPQHF. Using reference TRBV19 and TRBJ1-5 for the parts outside the CDR3, the full variable domain is DGGITQSPKYLFRKEGQNVTLSCEQNLNHDAMYWYRQDPGQGLRLIYYSQIVNDFQKGDIAEGYSVSREKKESFPLTVTSAQKNPTAFYLCASGPGVYSNQPQHFGDGTRLSIL.

This CDR3 reads CASSLGIAENTEAFF. The CDR3 bases are TGTGCCAGCAGCTTGGGTATTGCGGAGAACACTGAAGCTTTCTTT. This sequence joins TRBV5-4 and TRBJ1-1, with D unclear. The length of the CDR3 is 15 residues. Trimming left V 0 bases short and J 1 base short, with 10 bases between. In germline, CDR1 is SGHNT, CDR2 YYREEE (reference sequence). Full variable domain (missing parts from reference TRBV5-4 and TRBJ1-1): ETGVTQSPTHLIKTRGQQVTLRCSSQSGHNTVSWYQQALGQGPQFIFQYYREEENGRGNFPPRFSGLQFPNYSSELNVNALELDDSALYLCASSLGIAENTEAFFGQGTRLTVV.

The chain couples TRBV2 to TRBJ1-2; TRBD1 might be the D (5 bases). V dropped 8 bases and J dropped 9 bases, with 22 bases sitting between them. The germline CDR1 and CDR2 sequences are SNHLY and FYNNEI. The CDR3 has 14 residues. The CDR3 protein is CASDLPNRIDSYTF. The CDR3 region has the DNA TGTGCCAGCGACCTCCCGAACAGGATAGATAGCTACACCTTC.

The genes are TRBV6-1 and TRBJ2-7, with D tentatively TRBD1 (6 bases). The CDR3 spans 12 residues. Germline V gene lookup returns CDR1 MNHNS and CDR2 SASEGT. The germline V and J ends were trimmed by 2 bases and 8 bases, with 10 bases remaining between them. The CDR3 region has the DNA TGTGCCAGCAGTGAAAATTGGGGGCAGCAGTACTTC. Translating gives CASSENWGQQYF.

This clone was seen only once. The V gene is TRBV9, the J gene TRBJ1-2; 7 nucleotides align to TRBD1. From germline, CDR1 is SGDLS and CDR2 YYNGEE. V was clipped by 4 bases and J by 2 bases; unmatched bases: 8. The CDR3 totals 15 residues. Here the CDR3 reads CASSPRTGPNYGYTF. The CDR3, as DNA: TGTGCCAGCAGCCCCCGGACAGGCCCGAACTATGGCTACACCTTC.

The genes are TRBV7-2 and TRBJ2-5; D not resolved. The V gene's germline CDR1 is SGHTA and CDR2 FQGNSA. The V end lost 3 bases, the J end lost 5 bases, and 16 bases lay between the germline ends. The CDR3 runs 15 residues. The CDR3 DNA sequence: TGTGCCAGCAGCTTTCAGGCCGGATTTTTGGAGACCCAGTACTTC. It translates to CASSFQAGFLETQYF.

This clone was seen a few times. V usage is TRBV11-3 and J usage is TRBJ2-3; 7 bases match TRBD1. The V and J ends lost 6 bases and 4 bases, in that order; junction bases with no gene match: 4. CDR1 is SGHNT, CDR2 YENEEA, per germline. This CDR3 is built from 13 residues. CDR3 sequence: CASRRGRSDTQYF. CDR3 nucleotides: TGTGCCAGCAGGAGGGGGCGCTCAGATACGCAGTATTTT.

The chain couples TRBV10-3 to TRBJ2-7, with 7 bases fitting TRBD2. J was trimmed by 3 bases and V by 10 bases; bases with no gene match: 6. The CDR3 consists of 12 residues. Looked up from germline, CDR1 is ENHRY and CDR2 is SYGVKD. CDR3 amino acids: CATGPGGYEQYF. Written as DNA, the CDR3 is TGTGCCACGGGACCGGGGGGCTACGAGCAGTACTTC.

The rearrangement joins TRBV27 to TRBJ2-2; D is possibly TRBD1 (6 bases). The germline V and J ends were trimmed by 4 bases and 1 base, with 13 bases remaining between them. This CDR3 region has 16 residues. Germline V gives CDR1 MNHEY, CDR2 SMNVEV (reference sequence). CDR3 nucleotide sequence: TGTGCCAGCAGTTCTATGGACAGATTGAACACCGGGGAGCTGTTTTTT. Amino acid sequence: CASSSMDRLNTGELFF.

This clone was counted only a few times. The chain links TRBV30 to TRBJ1-3; TRBD1 is a possible D gene (5 bases). The CDR3 consists of 13 residues. Trimming stripped 7 bases from V and 0 bases from J, with 10 bases between. CDR1 GTSNPN and CDR2 SVGIG come from the germline V gene (reference sequence). In DNA, the CDR3 is TGTGCCTTCGACAGAAGCTCTGGAAACACCATATATTTT. Its translation: CAFDRSSGNTIYF.

The chain uses TRBV19 and TRBJ1-5, with 7 positions matching TRBD1. CDR1 and CDR2 from the germline V gene are LNHDA and SQIVND (reference sequence). This CDR3 contains 15 residues. With 2 bases clipped from V and 5 bases from J, the junction kept 6 bases outside the gene matches. For the CDR3, the DNA is TGTGCCAGTAGTATATATGCAGGGGGTGATCAGCCCCAGCATTTT. Protein: CASSIYAGGDQPQHF. The full variable domain, its missing parts supplied by reference TRBV19 and TRBJ1-5, is DGGITQSPKYLFRKEGQNVTLSCEQNLNHDAMYWYRQDPGQGLRLIYYSQIVNDFQKGDIAEGYSVSREKKESFPLTVTSAQKNPTAFYLCASSIYAGGDQPQHFGDGTRLSIL.

The V and J genes are TRBV15 and TRBJ2-7; TRBD1 aligns across 7 bases. Germline CDR1 is LNHNV and CDR2 is YYDKDF (reference sequence). The CDR3 runs 15 residues. The J segment lost 5 bases and the V segment lost 1 base, leaving 8 bases of the junction unmatched. Here the CDR3 DNA reads TGTGCCACCAGCAGAGGTCAGTCGGGACAGAACGAGCAGTACTTC. This encodes CATSRGQSGQNEQYF.

The CDR3 nucleotides read TGTGCCTGGAAAGCTAGCACAGATACGCAGTATTTT. It encodes CAWKASTDTQYF. The V call is TRBV30, the J call TRBJ2-3; no reliable D call. Per germline, CDR1 GTSNPN and CDR2 SVGIG (reference sequence). Trimming took off 4 bases at V and 0 bases at J, with 5 bases between the two ends. CDR3 size: 12 residues.

The rearrangement links TRBV4-1 to TRBJ1-4; D is unresolved. Trimming pared 0 bases from V and 4 bases from J, leaving 12 bases between. Germline lookup yields CDR1 MGHRA and CDR2 YSYEKL. This CDR3 region has 16 residues. CDR3 bases: TGCGCCAGCAGCCAAGATGGGCAGCTGATTAATGAAAAACTGTTTTTT. Translating gives CASSQDGQLINEKLFF.